This T cell receptor beta chain was identified during a study of T cells in Graves' hyperthyroidism and ophthalmopathy. About the research overall: Prior to any treatment, at the point of initial diagnosis, peripheral blood was collected.

PBMCs were derived from about 10 ml fresh peripheral blood. Trimming stripped 4 bases from V and 0 bases from J, with 7 bases between. Germline V CDR1 and CDR2: SGHRS, YFSETQ. The CDR3 runs 13 residues. RNA transcripts were the template for amplifying TCR beta CDR3 regions. Carried out on the TCR CDR3, a first-round RT-PCR used the HTBI primer set. MiXCR was run by TCRdb on the multiplex PCR reads, yielding one entry per CDR3 protein. This sample has about 560,000 distinct CDR3 sequences, with 16% found just once. This clonotype was counted at least ten times. Antigen unknown. Study-level results: Among thyroid clonotypes expanded above 0.001, most also appeared in blood. Ophthalmopathy was model-predicted a median about 6 months pre-onset.

The origin of this receptor is a woman aged 18-29 years with Graves' hyperthyroidism. The sample comprised blood. V usage is TRBV5-1 and J usage is TRBJ1-1; the D is unclear. The CDR3 DNA is TGCGCCAGCAGCAGTGCCTTGAACACTGAAGCTTTCTTT. This encodes CASSSALNTEAFF.